This entry describes one T cell receptor (beta chain). Its target is unknown. Germline loops: CDR1 KGHDR, CDR2 SFDVKD. V was trimmed by 5 bases and J by 8 bases, leaving 6 bases between them. The CDR3 has 11 amino acids. MiXCR, applied by TCRdb to the 5' RACE reads, yields one record per CDR3 protein. The repertoire consists of about half a million distinct CDR3 sequences, with 15% to 20% occurring once and the leading ten covering 9% to 15%. This entry comes from a study of T-cell memory formation after mild COVID-19. Turning to the study itself: Clusters were largely donor specific.

Study results and limitations: Whether day 37 second-wave clones are SARS-CoV-2-specific was not confirmed. Contracting CD4+ clones sat mainly in CM and EM; CD8+ in EMRA.

The specimen sequenced was PBMCs or a T cell subset sorted from them (not recorded which). V and J are TRBV24-1 and TRBJ2-1; D is perhaps TRBD1 (5 bases). The TCR sequence derives from an adult woman who had mild COVID-19 (a few samples of this study predate the infection). Cell type and time point are not known. The CDR3 region is CATSVGDEQFF. CDR3 nucleotides: TGTGCCACCAGTGTAGGGGATGAGCAGTTCTTC.